The clone carrying this T cell receptor (beta chain) was seen only a few times. Its antigen is unknown. The record originates from a study of T-cell reconstitution after alpha-beta-depleted transplantation in children. Preparation of the TCRbeta library involved a method that used unique molecular identifiers. TCRdb fed the PCR reads into MiXCR, producing one record per CDR3 protein. The sample contains more than 400,000 distinct CDR3 sequences, 9.5% to 12% of which appear only once. This CDR3 is 12 amino acids long. Germline lookup yields CDR1 SGHRS and CDR2 YFSETQ. Trimming took 4 bases from V and 3 from J, leaving 6 bases between them. Study-wide results and limits: Some patients owed their high day-60 TCRbeta diversity to surviving recipient T cells and thymic progenitors. Reportedly, roughly two months post-transplant, alpha-beta T cells arose from several hundred expanded graft clones. Once a year had passed after transplant, T-cell counts and diversity came mostly from newly produced T cells.

The input for sequencing was PBMCs, mostly from graft donor cells, taken 180 days after TCRalphabeta/CD19-depleted stem cell transplant. The rearrangement uses TRBV5-1 and TRBJ2-3; D gene ambiguous. This TCR came from a female patient aged 2-15 years who had a stem cell transplant for aplastic anemia, so the T cells may come from the graft donor. The CDR3 sequence: CASSGVTDTQYF. CDR3 bases: TGCGCCAGCAGCGGCGTTACAGATACGCAGTATTTT. Filled out from reference TRBV5-1 and TRBJ2-3, the complete variable domain reads KAGVTQTPRYLIKTRGQQVTLSCSPISGHRSVSWYQQTPGQGLQFLFEYFSETQRNKGNFPGRFSGRQFSNSRSEMNVSTLELGDSALYLCASSGVTDTQYFGPGTRLTVL.